A single T cell receptor beta chain is shown here with its context. The germline gives CDR1 SGHTA, CDR2 FQGNSA. V lost 3 bases to trimming and J lost 8 bases, with 5 bases between them. This CDR3 comprises 12 residues. The data were obtained in a study of control samples from healthy donors and cancer patients. Profiling relied on immunoSEQ multiplex PCR, and the TCRdb table lists in-frame clones only, not all of them. The sample lists 150,000 or so clones, roughly nine tenths occurring once. Sequencing was performed on blood. The clonotype comes from a woman aged 30 to 39 in good health. V usage is TRBV7-2 and J usage is TRBJ1-6; unclear D gene. Here the CDR3 reads CASSFGDSPLHF. CDR3 bases: TGTGCCAGCAGCTTTGGGGATTCACCCCTCCACTTT. The full variable domain, its missing parts supplied by reference TRBV7-2 and TRBJ1-6, is GAGVSQSPSNKVTEKGKDVELRCDPISGHTALYWYRQSLGQGLEFLIYFQGNSAPDKSGLPSDRFSAERTGGSVSTLTIQRTQQEDSAVYLCASSFGDSPLHFGNGTRLTVT.